This T cell receptor beta chain was identified during a study of CD8 T cells in ankylosing spondylitis. Study-wide results and limits: Made up of about eight highly homologous variants, a TCR beta motif appeared characteristic of ankylosing spondylitis blood. Disease-linked clones reportedly showed significant enrichment in matched ankylosing spondylitis synovial fluid.

Trimming took 3 bases from V and 7 from J; bases not matched to a gene: 12. CDR1 is SGHDT, CDR2 YYEEEE, per germline. The CDR3 has 16 residues. In this sample, this clonotype turned up a few times. The antigen is unknown. TCRdb ran MiXCR on the 5' RACE reads and lists one entry per CDR3 protein. The repertoire has more than 650,000 distinct CDR3 sequences, 10% to 15% of them found once; the top ten carry just over 0.5%. The chain links TRBV5-6 to TRBJ1-5; 8 positions agree with TRBD1. The sequenced sample was blood, either unsorted or a sorted T cell fraction (not recorded which). The TCR was taken from a male donor with ankylosing spondylitis. In nucleotides, the CDR3 is TGTGCCAGCAGCTACATATTGGACAGGGAAGACCAGCCCCAGCATTTT. Its protein is CASSYILDREDQPQHF.